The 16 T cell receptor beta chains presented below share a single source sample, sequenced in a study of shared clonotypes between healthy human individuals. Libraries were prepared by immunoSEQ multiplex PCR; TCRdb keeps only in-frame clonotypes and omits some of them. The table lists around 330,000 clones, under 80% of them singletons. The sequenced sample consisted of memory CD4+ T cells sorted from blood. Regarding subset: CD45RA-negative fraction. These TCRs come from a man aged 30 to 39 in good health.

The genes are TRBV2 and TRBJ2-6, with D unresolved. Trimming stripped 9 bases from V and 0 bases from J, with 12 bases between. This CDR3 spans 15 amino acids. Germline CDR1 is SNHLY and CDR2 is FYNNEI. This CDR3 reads CASPTAYSGANVLTF. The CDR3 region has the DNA TGTGCCAGTCCTACCGCTTACTCTGGGGCCAACGTCCTGACTTTC.

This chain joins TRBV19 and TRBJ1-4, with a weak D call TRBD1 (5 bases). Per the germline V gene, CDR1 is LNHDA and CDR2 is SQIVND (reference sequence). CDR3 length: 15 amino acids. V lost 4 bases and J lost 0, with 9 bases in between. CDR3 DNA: TGTGCCAGTAGTAACAGGAGATCAACTAATGAAAAACTGTTTTTT. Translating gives CASSNRRSTNEKLFF. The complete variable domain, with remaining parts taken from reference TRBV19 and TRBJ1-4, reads DGGITQSPKYLFRKEGQNVTLSCEQNLNHDAMYWYRQDPGQGLRLIYYSQIVNDFQKGDIAEGYSVSREKKESFPLTVTSAQKNPTAFYLCASSNRRSTNEKLFFGSGTQLSVL.

This CDR3 is CASSLGQGSTNEKLFF. Written as DNA, the CDR3 is TGTGCCAGCAGCTTGGGGCAGGGATCAACTAATGAAAAACTGTTTTTT. V usage is TRBV5-8 and J usage is TRBJ1-4; D might be TRBD1 (5 bases). Trimming removed 0 bases at V and 0 bases at J, with 9 bases between. CDR1 is SGHTS, CDR2 YDEGEE, per germline. This CDR3 region has 16 residues.

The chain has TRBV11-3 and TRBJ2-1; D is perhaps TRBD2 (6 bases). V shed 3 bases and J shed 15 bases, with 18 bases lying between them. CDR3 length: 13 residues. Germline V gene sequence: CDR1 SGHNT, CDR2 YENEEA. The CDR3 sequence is CASSFRWGTELFF. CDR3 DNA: TGTGCCAGCAGCTTCCGATGGGGGACTGAGTTGTTCTTC.

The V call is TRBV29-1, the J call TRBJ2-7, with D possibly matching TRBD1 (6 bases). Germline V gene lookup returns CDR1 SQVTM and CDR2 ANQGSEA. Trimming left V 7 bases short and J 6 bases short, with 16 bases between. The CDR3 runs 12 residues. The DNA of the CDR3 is TGCAGCGCTGGGGCACAGGGCGGCGAGCAGTACTTC. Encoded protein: CSAGAQGGEQYF.

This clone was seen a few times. CDR3 protein: CSGTYGYTF. As DNA, the CDR3 is TGCAGCGGAACCTATGGCTACACCTTC. The genes are TRBV20-1 and TRBJ1-2; unclear D gene. There are 9 residues in the CDR3. Germline-derived CDR1 and CDR2 are DFQATT and SNEGSKA (reference sequence).

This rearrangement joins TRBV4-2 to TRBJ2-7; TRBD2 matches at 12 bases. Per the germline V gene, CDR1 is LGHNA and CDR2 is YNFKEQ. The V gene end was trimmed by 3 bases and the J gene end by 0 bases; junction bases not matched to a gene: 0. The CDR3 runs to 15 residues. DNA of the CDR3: TGTGCCAGCAGCCAGGGACTAGCGGGCTCCTACGAGCAGTACTTC. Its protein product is CASSQGLAGSYEQYF.

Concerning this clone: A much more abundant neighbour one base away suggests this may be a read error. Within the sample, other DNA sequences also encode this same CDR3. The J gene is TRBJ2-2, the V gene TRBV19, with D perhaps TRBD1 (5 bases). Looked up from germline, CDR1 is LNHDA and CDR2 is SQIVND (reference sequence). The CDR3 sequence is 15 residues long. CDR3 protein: CASSPRGKNTGELFF. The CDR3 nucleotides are TGTGCCAGTAGTCCAAGGGGCAAGAACACTGGGGAGCTGTTTTTT.

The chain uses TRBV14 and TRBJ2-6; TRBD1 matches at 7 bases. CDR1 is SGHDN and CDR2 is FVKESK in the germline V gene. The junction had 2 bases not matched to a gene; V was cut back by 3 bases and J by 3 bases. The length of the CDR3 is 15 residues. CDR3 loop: CASSQTGLGANVLTF. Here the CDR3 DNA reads TGTGCCAGCAGCCAGACAGGGCTTGGGGCCAACGTCCTGACTTTC.

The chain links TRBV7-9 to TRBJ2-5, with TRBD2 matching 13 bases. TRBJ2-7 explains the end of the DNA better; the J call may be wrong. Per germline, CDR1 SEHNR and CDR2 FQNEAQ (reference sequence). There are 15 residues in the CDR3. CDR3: CASNPGLAGPYEQYF. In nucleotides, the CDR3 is TGTGCCAGCAACCCGGGACTAGCGGGGCCCTACGAGCAGTACTTC.

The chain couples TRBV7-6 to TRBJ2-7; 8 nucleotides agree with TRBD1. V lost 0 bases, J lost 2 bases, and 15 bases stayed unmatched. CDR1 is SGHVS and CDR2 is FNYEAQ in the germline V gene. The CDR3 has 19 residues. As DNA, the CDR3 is TGTGCCAGCAGCTTAGCGAAGGGCCCAGGGGGCATACGAACCTACGAGCAGTACTTC. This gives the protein CASSLAKGPGGIRTYEQYF.

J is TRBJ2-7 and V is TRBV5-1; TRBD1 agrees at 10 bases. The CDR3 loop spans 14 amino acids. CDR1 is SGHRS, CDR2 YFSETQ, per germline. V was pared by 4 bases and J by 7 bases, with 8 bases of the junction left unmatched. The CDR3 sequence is CASSRGTGALEQYF. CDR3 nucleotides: TGCGCCAGCAGCCGCGGGACAGGGGCGCTGGAGCAGTACTTC.

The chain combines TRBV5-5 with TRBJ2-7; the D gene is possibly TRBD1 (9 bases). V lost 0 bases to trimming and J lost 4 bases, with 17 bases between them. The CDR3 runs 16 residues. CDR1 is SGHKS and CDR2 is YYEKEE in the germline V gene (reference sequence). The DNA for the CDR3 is TGTGCCAGCAGCTTGGCCATAGCGGGACAGGGTTACGAGCAGTACTTC. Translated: CASSLAIAGQGYEQYF.

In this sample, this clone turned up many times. The CDR3 sequence is CASSPGTGGAEQFF. CDR3 DNA: TGCGCCAGCAGCCCAGGGACAGGGGGCGCCGAGCAGTTCTTC. The rearrangement links TRBV10-1 to TRBJ2-1; 12 bases line up with TRBD1. The ends lost 6 bases at V and 10 bases at J; junction bases unmatched: 7. CDR1 and CDR2 (germline): WNHNN, SYGVQD (reference sequence). The CDR3 spans 14 residues.

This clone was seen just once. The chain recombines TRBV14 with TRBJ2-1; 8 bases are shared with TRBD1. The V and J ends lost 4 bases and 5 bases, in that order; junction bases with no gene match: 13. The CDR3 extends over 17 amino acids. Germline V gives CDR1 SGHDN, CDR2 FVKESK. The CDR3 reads CASSPFRTSGGHNEQFF. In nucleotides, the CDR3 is TGTGCCAGCAGCCCCTTCCGTACGTCAGGGGGCCACAATGAGCAGTTCTTC.

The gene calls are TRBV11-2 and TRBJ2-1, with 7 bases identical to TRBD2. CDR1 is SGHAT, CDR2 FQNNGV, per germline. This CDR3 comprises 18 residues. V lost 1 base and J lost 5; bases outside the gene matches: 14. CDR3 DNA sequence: TGTGCCAGCAGCTTAGCGGCTGGAGACGGGAGGATGAACAATGAGCAGTTCTTC. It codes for CASSLAAGDGRMNNEQFF.